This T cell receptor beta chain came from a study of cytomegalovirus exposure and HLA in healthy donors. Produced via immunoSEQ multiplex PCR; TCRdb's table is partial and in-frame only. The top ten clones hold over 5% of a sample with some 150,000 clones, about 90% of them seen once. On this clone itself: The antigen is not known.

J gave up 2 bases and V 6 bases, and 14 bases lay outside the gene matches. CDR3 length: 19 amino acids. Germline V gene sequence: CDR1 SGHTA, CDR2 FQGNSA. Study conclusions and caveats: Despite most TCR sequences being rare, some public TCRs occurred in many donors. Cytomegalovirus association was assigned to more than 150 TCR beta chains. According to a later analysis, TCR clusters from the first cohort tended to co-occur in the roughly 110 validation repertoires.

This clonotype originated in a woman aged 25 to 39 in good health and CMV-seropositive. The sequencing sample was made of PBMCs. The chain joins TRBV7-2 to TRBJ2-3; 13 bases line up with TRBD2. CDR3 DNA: TGTGCCAGCAGGGGCGGACTAGCGGGAGCTCTGGGGCTCACAGATACGCAGTATTTT. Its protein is CASRGGLAGALGLTDTQYF.